This passage covers 9 T cell receptor beta chains from one sample sequenced in a study of post-analysis software for immune sequencing data. These receptors lack a known antigen. Unique-molecular-identifier-tagged TCR beta cDNA libraries were used. Using its own MiXCR run on the PCR reads, TCRdb lists one record per CDR3 protein. The sample lists 750,000 to 950,000 distinct CDR3 sequences; 53% were seen once. General study points: When patients were compared with controls, five TRBV segments were more frequent, TRBV5-6, TRBV5-1 and TRBV20-1 among them.

Source material: blood. These receptor sequences come from a girl aged 5-17 years with multiple sclerosis.

V is TRBV20-1 and J is TRBJ1-2; D perhaps matches TRBD1 (6 bases). The V end lost 0 bases, the J end lost 7 bases, and 6 bases lay between the germline ends. This CDR3 contains 11 residues. Germline V lookup: CDR1 DFQATT, CDR2 SNEGSKA (reference sequence). The CDR3 sequence: CSAREGGGYTF. CDR3 bases: TGCAGTGCTAGAGAAGGGGGTGGCTACACCTTC.

This clonotype has only one observation. The chain is built from TRBV9 and TRBJ1-2; D perhaps matches TRBD1 (5 bases). CDR1 and CDR2 from the germline V gene are SGDLS and YYNGEE. The V end was cut by 2 bases, the J end by 4 bases, with 15 bases between. The CDR3 is 15 residues long. The CDR3 DNA reads as TGTGCCAGCAGCGTCGAGGGGACTGCCCTCTATGGCTACACCTTC. Protein product: CASSVEGTALYGYTF. Variable domain in full (rest from reference TRBV9 and TRBJ1-2): DSGVTQTPKHLITATGQRVTLRCSPRSGDLSVYWYQQSLDQGLQFLIQYYNGEERAKGNILERFSAQQFPDLHSELNLSSLELGDSALYFCASSVEGTALYGYTFGSGTRLTVV.

The genes are TRBV27 and TRBJ1-2; D may be TRBD1 (6 bases). Germline values: CDR1 MNHEY, CDR2 SMNVEV (reference sequence). Trimming shortened V by 2 bases and J by 5 bases, and 9 bases separated the two germline ends. The CDR3 spans 13 residues. CDR3 sequence reads: CASSLNTGYGYTF. The CDR3 coding sequence is TGTGCCAGCAGTTTAAATACAGGGTATGGCTACACCTTC.

This chain links TRBV7-9 with TRBJ2-3; D remains unclear. The V end was cut by 6 bases, the J end by 5 bases, with 12 bases between. The germline V gene has CDR1 SEHNR and CDR2 FQNEAQ (reference sequence). The CDR3 sequence is 13 residues long. CDR3: CASSLNWEDTQYF. Here the CDR3 DNA reads TGTGCCAGCAGTCTCAACTGGGAAGATACGCAGTATTTT.

J is TRBJ1-5 and V is TRBV12-3 or TRBV12-4, with D possibly matching TRBD1 (6 bases). This CDR3 has 14 residues. V dropped 6 bases and J dropped 7 bases, with 16 bases sitting between them. Written as DNA, the CDR3 is TGTGCCAGCAGCCGCGCTGTGACAGGCCAGCCCCAGCATTTT. Protein product: CASSRAVTGQPQHF.

V usage is TRBV30 and J usage is TRBJ2-7; the match to TRBD1 covers 8 bases. The germline V gene has CDR1 GTSNPN and CDR2 SVGIG (reference sequence). V lost 4 bases and J lost 3; bases outside the gene matches: 8. The length of the CDR3 is 14 residues. In DNA, the CDR3 is TGTGCCTGGAAACCCGGACAGGGATTCTACGAGCAGTACTTC. Its translation: CAWKPGQGFYEQYF. Together with reference TRBV30 and TRBJ2-7, the CDR3 gives the full variable domain: SQTIHQWPATLVQPVGSPLSLECTVEGTSNPNLYWYRQAAGRGLQLLFYSVGIGQISSEVPQNLSASRPQDRQFILSSKKLLLSDSGFYLCAWKPGQGFYEQYFGPGTRLTVT.

This chain uses TRBV10-3 with TRBJ2-3; D might be TRBD2 (5 bases). CDR3 length equals 14 residues. Trimming stripped 10 bases from V and 4 bases from J, with 18 bases between. The germline V gene has CDR1 ENHRY and CDR2 SYGVKD. The CDR3 DNA is TGTGCCACCTTACTGGGGAGTAGCGCAGATACGCAGTATTTT. Translating it yields CATLLGSSADTQYF.

The rearrangement links TRBV6-6 to TRBJ1-5; maybe TRBD1 (6 bases). This CDR3 comprises 16 residues. Germline CDR1 reads MNHNY; CDR2 reads SVGAGI (reference sequence). Trimming took 6 bases from V and 9 from J, leaving 24 bases between them. The CDR3 nucleotides are TGTGCCAGCAGCCTAGGGACACGGGTTCCCCTTTGGCCCCAGCATTTT. It yields the protein CASSLGTRVPLWPQHF.

The V call is TRBV20-1, the J call TRBJ1-6; 8 nucleotides line up with TRBD1. Germline-derived CDR1 and CDR2 are DFQATT and SNEGSKA (reference sequence). V shed 6 bases and J 4 bases; nucleotides not matched to a gene: 8. The CDR3 runs to 15 residues. For the CDR3, the DNA is TGCAGTGCGCGCACAGGGGGAATTTATAATTCACCCCTCCACTTT. Protein sequence: CSARTGGIYNSPLHF.